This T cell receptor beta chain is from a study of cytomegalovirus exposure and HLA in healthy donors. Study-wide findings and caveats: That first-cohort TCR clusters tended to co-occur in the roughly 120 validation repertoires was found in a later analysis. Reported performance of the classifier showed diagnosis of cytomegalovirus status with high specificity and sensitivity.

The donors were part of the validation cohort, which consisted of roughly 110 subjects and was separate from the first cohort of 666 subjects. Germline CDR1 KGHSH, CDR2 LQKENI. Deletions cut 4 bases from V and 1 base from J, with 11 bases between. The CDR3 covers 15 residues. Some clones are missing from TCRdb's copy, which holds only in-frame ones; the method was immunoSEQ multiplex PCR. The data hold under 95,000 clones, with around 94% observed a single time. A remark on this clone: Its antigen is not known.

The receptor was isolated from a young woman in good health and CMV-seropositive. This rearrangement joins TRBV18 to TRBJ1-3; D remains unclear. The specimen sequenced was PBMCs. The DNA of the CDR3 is TGTGCCAGCTCACGGGCGGGCGCGTCTGGAAACACCATATATTTT. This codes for CASSRAGASGNTIYF.